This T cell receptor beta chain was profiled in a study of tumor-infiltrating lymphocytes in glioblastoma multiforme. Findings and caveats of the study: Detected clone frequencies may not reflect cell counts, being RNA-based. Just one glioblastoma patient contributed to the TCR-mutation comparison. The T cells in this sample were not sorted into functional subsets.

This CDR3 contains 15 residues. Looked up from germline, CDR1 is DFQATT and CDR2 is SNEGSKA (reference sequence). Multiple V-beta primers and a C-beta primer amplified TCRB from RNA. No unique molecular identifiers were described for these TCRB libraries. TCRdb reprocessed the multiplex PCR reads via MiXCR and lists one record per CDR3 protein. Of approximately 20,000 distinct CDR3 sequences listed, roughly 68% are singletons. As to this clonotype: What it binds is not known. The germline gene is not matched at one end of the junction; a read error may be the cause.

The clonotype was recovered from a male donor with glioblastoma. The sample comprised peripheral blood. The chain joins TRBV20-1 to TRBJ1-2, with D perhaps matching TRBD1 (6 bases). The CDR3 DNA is TGCAGTGCTGGCTCCACGGGGGGGCAGGATTATGGCTACACCTTT. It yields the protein CSAGSTGGQDYGYTF.